The entry below gives a single T cell receptor (beta chain) sequence along with its context. It lacks a known antigen. No quality values exist for individual bases; no much larger clone is one base distant. Library generation was performed with 5' RACE. Data came from an Illumina HiSeq 2500. A second PCR of about 6 to 11 cycles was run with a J-beta primer mix and a sample-barcoded 5' primer. A unique molecular identifier was introduced onto each TCR beta cDNA molecule by a template-switch 5' adaptor carrying 12 random nucleotides. Each sample yielded at least 3 million CDR3-containing paired-end reads. All of the RNA was converted into first-strand cDNA using the Mint cDNA synthesis kit, with a TRBC-specific oligonucleotide serving as the primer. Following uracil-DNA glycosylase treatment, all cDNA underwent a first 18-cycle PCR with the universal primers M1SS and BC2_uni_R. In the source study's methods: Each sample was normalized by randomly selecting 1 million high-quality reads, each carrying a distinct molecular identifier. Instead of being binned into consensus sequences, reads that shared molecular identifiers were thrown out. MiTCR, with a Q25 quality threshold and the strictest error-elimination algorithm, was used for CDR3 identification, clonotype clustering and error correction. A nonparametric unseen species model using Euler transformation provided a lower-bound estimate of total TCR beta diversity. Using fastp trimming at Q25 and MiXCR clonotype assembly, TCRdb reanalyzed the public sequencing data and kept in-frame beta chains. Each record represents a unique CDR3 protein, reported with the most common genes and DNA among its rows. These V and J calls rely on TCRdb rather than the paper's analysis. A total of hundreds of thousands of distinct CDR3 sequences appear in this sample, 49% of them only once. Together, the top ten hold roughly a third of the sample.

The data derive from a study of blood T cells in healthy people across ages (dated by TCRdb to the mid-2010s). Notes on the research overall: In model experiments, template switching captured roughly one uniquely barcoded TCR beta cDNA molecule for every two T cells. The study measured age-related changes in TCR beta repertoire diversity using deep sequencing normalized with unique cDNA molecular identifiers. The donors were divided into four age groups: young (average roughly 15 years), middle-aged (about 41), aged (about 60) and long-lived (82). To avoid experimental bias, donors of different ages were randomly spread across the sequencing lanes. Two additional independent replicas of 1 million unique cDNA reads from the same blood draw were analyzed for two donors (one aged 18 to 30 and one aged 80 or older).

Systemically healthy Caucasian individuals from Russia, some 36 in total and aged roughly 6 to 100 years, were included as donors. Approximately 9.3 milliliters of peripheral blood were collected from each donor into EDTA-treated Vacutainer tubes. Ficoll-Paque density-gradient centrifugation was used to isolate PBMCs, with at least 7 million per sample. Trizol reagent was used to extract total RNA from PBMCs, with at least 6 micrograms per sample. Naive CD45RAhigh/CD27high T cell percentages were measured by flow cytometry on a PBMC aliquot from every donor. Sequences SGHTA (CDR1) and FQGNSA (CDR2) are obtained from the germline V gene. The CDR3 goes from the cysteine to the phenylalanine over 16 residues. Left in the record is the CDR3 DNA by itself, 48 bases read in frame from the first base. V sheds 1 base and J sheds 2 bases, leaving 12 bases between their ends. Broader findings and caveats from the paper: Compared with the aged group, more naive CD4+ T cells, fewer expanded clones and increased TCR diversity were shown by the long-lived group, suggesting age selection. Estimates of total diversity from one million sequenced T cells were regarded as lower bounds and underestimates. A strong correlation was found between observed TCR beta diversity and the percentage of naive T cells measured by flow cytometry. Because profiling used bulk unsorted PBMCs, naive and antigen-experienced compartments could not be compared conclusively. As age increased, observed TCR beta diversity per million T cells dropped in a roughly linear way, and a significant reduction was already evident by age 40. Because the CMV infection status of the donors was unknown, age-related changes in expanded clonotypes may potentially have been confounded.

The V and J genes are TRBV7-2 and TRBJ2-1; no D gene is confidently identified. This TCR derives from a woman aged 55-70 years in good health. The material sequenced was blood. The DNA is TGTGCCAGCAGCTTAGAGTGGCTTTCAGCCTACAATGAGCAGTTCTTC. This encodes CASSLEWLSAYNEQFF. Reference TRBV7-2 and TRBJ2-1 genes cover what lies past the CDR3, so the full variable domain is GAGVSQSPSNKVTEKGKDVELRCDPISGHTALYWYRQSLGQGLEFLIYFQGNSAPDKSGLPSDRFSAERTGGSVSTLTIQRTQQEDSAVYLCASSLEWLSAYNEQFFGPGTRLTVL.